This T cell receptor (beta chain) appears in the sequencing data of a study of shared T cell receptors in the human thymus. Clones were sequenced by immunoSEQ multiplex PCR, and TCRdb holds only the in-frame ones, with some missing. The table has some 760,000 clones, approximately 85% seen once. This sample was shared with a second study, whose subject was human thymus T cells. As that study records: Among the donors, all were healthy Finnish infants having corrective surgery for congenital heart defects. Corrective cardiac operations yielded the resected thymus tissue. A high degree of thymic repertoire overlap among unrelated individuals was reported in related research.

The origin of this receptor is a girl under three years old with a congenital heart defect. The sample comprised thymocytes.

CDR3: CASSELSWDSGIPDTEQYF. The CDR3 region has the DNA TGTGCCAGCAGTGAACTTTCTTGGGATAGCGGGATACCCGATACCGAGCAGTACTTC. This sequence joins TRBV6-1 and TRBJ2-7, with TRBD2 matching 8 bases. The CDR3 loop spans 19 amino acids. The V gene's germline CDR1 is MNHNS and CDR2 SASEGT. The trim removed 2 bases at V and 6 bases at J, leaving 21 bases unmatched.